This TCR beta chain is from a study of T cell changes during pregnancy in multiple sclerosis. Clones were read by immunoSEQ multiplex PCR, and TCRdb kept only the in-frame ones, dropping some. This table holds approximately 90,000 clones, around 92% found once. Germline loops: CDR1 SGHNT, CDR2 YENEEA. V shed 5 bases, J shed 9 bases, and the junction held 11 bases outside the gene matches. The CDR3 runs to 15 residues. The chain couples TRBV11-3 to TRBJ2-1; TRBD1 agrees at 9 bases. The material was peripheral blood, obtained after pregnancy. The TCR was taken from a female donor with multiple sclerosis, enrolled in a pregnancy study. CDR3 in DNA: TGTGCCAGCAGCACCGGGACAGGGAAGGTGAGTGAGCAGTTCTTC. Translating gives CASSTGTGKVSEQFF.